This TCR beta chain was retrieved from a study of spatial heterogeneity in lung cancer. Turning to the study itself: TCR and UMI combinations that were unique each appeared, on average, more than ten times in raw reads.

Unique molecular identifiers, one per molecule, were present on every TCR cDNA molecule. MiXCR, run by TCRdb on the 5' RACE reads, gives a single entry per CDR3 protein. The sample yields tens of thousands of distinct CDR3 sequences, around 3.1% seen once. The CDR3 loop spans 17 amino acids. V was pared by 0 bases and J by 0 bases, with 15 bases between. Per germline, CDR1 LGHDT and CDR2 YNNKEL (reference sequence). Time point denoted: sample taken at primary tumor resection. Unsorted tumor, nontumor lung tissue or cryopreserved PBMC supplied the whole RNA. This clonotype was counted ten times or more.

The V gene is TRBV3-1, the J gene TRBJ2-7; perhaps D is TRBD1 or TRBD2 (5 bases each). The TCR comes from a male donor with early-stage non-small cell lung cancer. The sequencing here drew on normal lung tissue next to the tumor, taken at surgery. Here the CDR3 reads CASSQDGSGPRSYEQYF. Written as DNA, the CDR3 is TGTGCCAGCAGCCAAGACGGATCGGGACCCCGCTCCTACGAGCAGTACTTC.